This TCR beta chain was identified in a study of blood T cell repertoires in COVID-19. Study in general: T cells, B-cell-depleted T cells, or PBMCs supplied cDNA or gDNA.

In the authors' workflow: Quantification of nucleated cells was approximated via reference gene primer amplification. Data came from immunoSEQ multiplex PCR; TCRdb stores just in-frame clones and leaves some out. V, J and clone size are taken as reported in that table, and D and trimming were inferred from the DNA itself. The data contain 450,000 to 500,000 clones, roughly 85% of them singletons. Germline V gene sequence: CDR1 SGHAT, CDR2 FQNNGV. CDR3 length equals 14 residues. V lost 3 bases and J lost 3, with 9 bases in between. This clonotype originated in a human donor in a cohort sampled during active COVID-19. Specimen: peripheral blood. The rearrangement joins TRBV11-2 to TRBJ1-5, with a weak D call TRBD1 (5 bases). CDR3 residues: CASSLQGSNQPQHF. The CDR3 DNA reads as TGTGCCAGCAGCTTGCAGGGATCCAATCAGCCCCAGCATTTT.